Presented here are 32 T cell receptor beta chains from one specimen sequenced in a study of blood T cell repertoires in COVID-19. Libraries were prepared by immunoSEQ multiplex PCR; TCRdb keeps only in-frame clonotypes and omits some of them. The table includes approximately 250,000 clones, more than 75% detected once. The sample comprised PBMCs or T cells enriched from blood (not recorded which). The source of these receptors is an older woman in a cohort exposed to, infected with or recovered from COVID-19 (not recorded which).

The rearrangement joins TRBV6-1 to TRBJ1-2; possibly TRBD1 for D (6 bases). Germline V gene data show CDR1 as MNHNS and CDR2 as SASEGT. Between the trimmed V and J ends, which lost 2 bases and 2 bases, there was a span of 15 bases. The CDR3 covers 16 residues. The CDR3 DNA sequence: TGTGCCAGCAGTGAAACTCCACGGACAGCGAACTATGGCTACACCTTC. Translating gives CASSETPRTANYGYTF.

CDR3 DNA sequence: TGTGCCAGCAGTGACGCCCTAGCGGGAGTCAATGAGCAGTTCTTC. Its translation is CASSDALAGVNEQFF. This chain connects TRBV25-1 to TRBJ2-1; 10 bases map to TRBD2. Trimming cost V 3 bases and J 6 bases; bases outside gene matches: 5. This CDR3 is built from 15 residues. The germline gives CDR1 MGHDK, CDR2 SYGVNS.

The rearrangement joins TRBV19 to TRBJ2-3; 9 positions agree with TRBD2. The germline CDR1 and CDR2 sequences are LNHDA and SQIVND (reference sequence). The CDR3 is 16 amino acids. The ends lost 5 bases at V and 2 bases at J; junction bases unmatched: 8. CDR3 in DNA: TGTGCCAGTAGTCCTCGACTAGCGGCAATCACAGATACGCAGTATTTT. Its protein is CASSPRLAAITDTQYF.

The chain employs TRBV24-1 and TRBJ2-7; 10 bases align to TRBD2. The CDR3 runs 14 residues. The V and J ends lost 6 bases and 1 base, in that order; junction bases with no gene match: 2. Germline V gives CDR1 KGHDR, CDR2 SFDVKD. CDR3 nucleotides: TGTGCCACCAGTTCAGCGGGAGGGTCCTACGAGCAGTACTTC. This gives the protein CATSSAGGSYEQYF.

The CDR3 region has the DNA TGTGCCTGGTACTCGACAGCCACCTACGAGCAGTACTTC. Translation: CAWYSTATYEQYF. J is TRBJ2-7 and V is TRBV30, with D possibly being TRBD1 (5 bases). CDR3 length equals 13 residues. Germline CDR1 is GTSNPN and CDR2 is SVGIG (reference sequence). Trimming left V 5 bases short and J 2 bases short, with 13 bases between.

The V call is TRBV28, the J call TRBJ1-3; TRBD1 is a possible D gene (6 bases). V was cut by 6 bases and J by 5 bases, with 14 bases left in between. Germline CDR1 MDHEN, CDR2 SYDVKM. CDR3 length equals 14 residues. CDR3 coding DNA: TGTGCCAGCAGCCCCAACAGGGAAAGAAACACCATATATTTT. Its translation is CASSPNRERNTIYF.

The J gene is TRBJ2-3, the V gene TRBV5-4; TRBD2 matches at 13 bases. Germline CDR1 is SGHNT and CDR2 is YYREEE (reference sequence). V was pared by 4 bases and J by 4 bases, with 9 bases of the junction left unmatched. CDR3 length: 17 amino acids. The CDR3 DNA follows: TGTGCCAGCAGCCCCTGGACTAGCGGGAGTGTGGCAGATACGCAGTATTTT. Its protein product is CASSPWTSGSVADTQYF.

CDR3 coding DNA: TGTGCCAGCAGTCTCCTGGTCAGGGATTCACCCCTCCACTTT. It translates to CASSLLVRDSPLHF. V gene TRBV11-2 combines with J gene TRBJ1-6, with D possibly being TRBD1 (5 bases). The CDR3 has 14 residues. CDR1 SGHAT and CDR2 FQNNGV come from the germline V gene. Trimming took off 6 bases at V and 8 bases at J, with 14 bases between the two ends.

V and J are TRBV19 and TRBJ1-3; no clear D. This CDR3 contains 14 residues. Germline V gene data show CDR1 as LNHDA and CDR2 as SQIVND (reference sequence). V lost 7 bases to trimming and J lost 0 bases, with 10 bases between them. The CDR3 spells CASKIQSSGNTIYF. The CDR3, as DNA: TGTGCCAGTAAAATACAGAGCTCTGGAAACACCATATATTTT.

Written as DNA, the CDR3 is TGTGCCAGCAGCTTATCCGCAGGACAAGAGACCCAGTACTTC. As protein: CASSLSAGQETQYF. The V call is TRBV11-2, the J call TRBJ2-5; D unclear. The germline V gene has CDR1 SGHAT and CDR2 FQNNGV. Trimming stripped 2 bases from V and 2 bases from J, with 9 bases between. The CDR3 has 14 amino acids.

The CDR3 here is CSVTKQETQYF. DNA of the CDR3: TGCAGCGTGACAAAGCAAGAGACCCAGTACTTC. The genes are TRBV29-1 and TRBJ2-5; D call uncertain. Germline assignment: CDR1 SQVTM and CDR2 ANQGSEA. The V end lost 6 bases, the J end lost 2 bases, and 7 bases lay between the germline ends. The CDR3 is 11 amino acids.

The CDR3 DNA reads TGTGCCAGCATCCAAAGTGGGCTGGCTGAAGCTTTCTTT. It specifies CASIQSGLAEAFF. V and J are TRBV2 and TRBJ1-1; no reliable D call. The CDR3 length is 13 residues. Trimming shortened V by 7 bases and J by 6 bases, and 15 bases separated the two germline ends. From germline, CDR1 is SNHLY and CDR2 FYNNEI.

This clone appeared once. The CDR3 DNA is TGTGCCAGCAGCCTAACAGGGGTAAGAGAGACCCAGTACTTC. Its protein is CASSLTGVRETQYF. V and J are TRBV5-5 and TRBJ2-5; 7 positions agree with TRBD1. Germline V gene lookup returns CDR1 SGHKS and CDR2 YYEKEE (reference sequence). CDR3 size: 14 residues. The V gene end was trimmed by 4 bases and the J gene end by 4 bases; junction bases not matched to a gene: 7.

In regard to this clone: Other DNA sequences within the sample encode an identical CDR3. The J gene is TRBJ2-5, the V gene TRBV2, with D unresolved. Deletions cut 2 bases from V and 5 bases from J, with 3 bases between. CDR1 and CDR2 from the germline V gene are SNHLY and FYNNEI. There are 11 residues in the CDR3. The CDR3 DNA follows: TGTGCCAGCAGTGAACGGGAGACCCAGTACTTC. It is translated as CASSERETQYF.

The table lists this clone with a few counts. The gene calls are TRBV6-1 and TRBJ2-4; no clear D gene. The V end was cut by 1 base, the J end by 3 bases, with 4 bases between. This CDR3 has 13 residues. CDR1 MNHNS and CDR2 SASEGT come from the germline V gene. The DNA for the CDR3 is TGTGCCAGCAGTGAAGGCGGCAAAAACATTCAGTACTTC. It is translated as CASSEGGKNIQYF.

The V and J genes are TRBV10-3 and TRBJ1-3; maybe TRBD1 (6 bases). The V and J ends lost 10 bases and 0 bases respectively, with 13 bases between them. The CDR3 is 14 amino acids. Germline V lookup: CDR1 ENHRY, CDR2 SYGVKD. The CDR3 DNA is TGTGCCACCGAACAGGGCTTCTCTGGAAACACCATATATTTT. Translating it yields CATEQGFSGNTIYF.

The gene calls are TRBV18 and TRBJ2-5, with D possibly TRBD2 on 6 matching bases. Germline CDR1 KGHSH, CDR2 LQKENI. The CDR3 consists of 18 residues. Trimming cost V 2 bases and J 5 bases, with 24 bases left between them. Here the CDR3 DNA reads TGTGCCAGCTCACCAAGTTTTATAGGCAGTACCGGAGGGGAGACCCAGTACTTC. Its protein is CASSPSFIGSTGGETQYF.

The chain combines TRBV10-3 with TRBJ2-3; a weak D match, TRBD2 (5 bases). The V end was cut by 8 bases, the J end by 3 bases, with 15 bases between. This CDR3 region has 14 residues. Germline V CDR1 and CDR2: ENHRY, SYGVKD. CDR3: CAIRGELGTDTQYF. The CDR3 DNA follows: TGTGCCATCCGGGGAGAACTCGGAACAGATACGCAGTATTTT.

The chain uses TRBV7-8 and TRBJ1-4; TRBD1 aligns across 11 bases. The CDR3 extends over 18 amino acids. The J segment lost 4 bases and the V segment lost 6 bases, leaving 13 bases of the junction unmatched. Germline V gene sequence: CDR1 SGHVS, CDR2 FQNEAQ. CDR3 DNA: TGTGCCAGCAGAAGGACAGGGGGCGCCCCCAGGGATAATGAAAAACTGTTTTTT. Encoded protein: CASRRTGGAPRDNEKLFF.

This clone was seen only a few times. The chain's CDR3 is CAWSSFRTRGISAKNIQYF. CDR3 DNA sequence: TGTGCCTGGAGTTCATTTAGGACTAGGGGTATTAGTGCCAAAAACATTCAGTACTTC. This chain uses TRBV30 with TRBJ2-4; the match to TRBD2 covers 7 bases. The V and J ends lost 2 bases and 1 base, in that order; junction bases with no gene match: 17. The CDR3 has 19 residues. Looked up from germline, CDR1 is GTSNPN and CDR2 is SVGIG (reference sequence).

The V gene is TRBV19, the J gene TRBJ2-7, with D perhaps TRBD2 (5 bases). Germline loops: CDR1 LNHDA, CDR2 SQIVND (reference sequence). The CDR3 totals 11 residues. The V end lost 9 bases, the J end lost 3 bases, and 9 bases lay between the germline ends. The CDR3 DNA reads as TGTGCCAGATCCCGGGACTACGAGCAGTACTTC. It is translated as CARSRDYEQYF.

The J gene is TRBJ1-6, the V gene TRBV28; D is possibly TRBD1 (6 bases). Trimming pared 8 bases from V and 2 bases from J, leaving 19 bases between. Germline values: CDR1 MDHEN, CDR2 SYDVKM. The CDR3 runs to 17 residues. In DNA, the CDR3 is TGTGCCAGCCCTGAGACAGGAGAGATTCCCTATAATTCACCCCTCCACTTT. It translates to CASPETGEIPYNSPLHF.

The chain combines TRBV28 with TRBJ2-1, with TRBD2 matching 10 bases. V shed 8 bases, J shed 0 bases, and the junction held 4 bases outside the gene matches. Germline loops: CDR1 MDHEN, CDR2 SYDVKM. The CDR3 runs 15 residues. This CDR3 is CASLVAGGSYNEQFF. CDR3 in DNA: TGTGCCAGCCTTGTAGCGGGAGGCTCCTACAATGAGCAGTTCTTC.

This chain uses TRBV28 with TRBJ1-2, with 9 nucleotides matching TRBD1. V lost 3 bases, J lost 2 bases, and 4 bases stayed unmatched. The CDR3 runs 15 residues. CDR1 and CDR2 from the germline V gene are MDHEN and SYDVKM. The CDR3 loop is CASSFGTGYNYGYTF. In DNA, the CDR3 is TGTGCCAGCAGTTTTGGGACAGGGTACAACTATGGCTACACCTTC.

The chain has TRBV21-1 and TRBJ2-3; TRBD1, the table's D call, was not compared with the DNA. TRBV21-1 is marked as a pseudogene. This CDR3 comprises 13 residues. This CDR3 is CASGQTSTDTQYF. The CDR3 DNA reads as TGTGCCAGCGGACAGACTAGCACAGATACGCAGTATTTT.

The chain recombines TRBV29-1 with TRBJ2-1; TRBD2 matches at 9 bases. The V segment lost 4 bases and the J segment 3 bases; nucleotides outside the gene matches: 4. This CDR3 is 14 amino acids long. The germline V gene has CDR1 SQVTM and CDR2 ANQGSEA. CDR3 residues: CSVARLADYNEQFF. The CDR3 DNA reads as TGCAGCGTTGCCAGACTAGCGGACTACAATGAGCAGTTCTTC.

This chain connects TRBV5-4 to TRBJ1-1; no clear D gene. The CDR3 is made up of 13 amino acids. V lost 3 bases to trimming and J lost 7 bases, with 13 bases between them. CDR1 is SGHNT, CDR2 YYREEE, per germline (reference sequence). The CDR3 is CASSSPPGYEAFF. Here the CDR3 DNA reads TGTGCCAGCAGCTCCCCCCCGGGGTATGAAGCTTTCTTT.

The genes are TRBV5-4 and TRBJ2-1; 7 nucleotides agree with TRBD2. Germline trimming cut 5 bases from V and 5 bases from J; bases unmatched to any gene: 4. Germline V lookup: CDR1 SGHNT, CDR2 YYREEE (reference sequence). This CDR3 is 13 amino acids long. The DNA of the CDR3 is TGTGCCAGCAGGGGTCTAGCGGACAATGAGCAGTTCTTC. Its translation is CASRGLADNEQFF. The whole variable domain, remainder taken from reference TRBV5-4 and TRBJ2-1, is ETGVTQSPTHLIKTRGQQVTLRCSSQSGHNTVSWYQQALGQGPQFIFQYYREEENGRGNFPPRFSGLQFPNYSSELNVNALELDDSALYLCASRGLADNEQFFGPGTRLTVL.

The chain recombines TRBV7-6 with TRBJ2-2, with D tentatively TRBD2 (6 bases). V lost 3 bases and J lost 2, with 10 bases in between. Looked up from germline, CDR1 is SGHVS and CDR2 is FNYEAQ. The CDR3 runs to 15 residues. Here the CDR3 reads CASSFGGTNTGELFF. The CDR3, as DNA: TGTGCCAGCAGCTTCGGGGGAACCAACACCGGGGAGCTGTTTTTT.

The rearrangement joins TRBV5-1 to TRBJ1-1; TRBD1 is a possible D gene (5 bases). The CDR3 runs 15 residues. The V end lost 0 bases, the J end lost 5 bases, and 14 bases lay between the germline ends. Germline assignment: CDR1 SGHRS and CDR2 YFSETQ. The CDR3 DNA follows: TGCGCCAGCAGCTTGGGCCAGGGTATTAGGACTGAAGCTTTCTTT. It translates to CASSLGQGIRTEAFF.

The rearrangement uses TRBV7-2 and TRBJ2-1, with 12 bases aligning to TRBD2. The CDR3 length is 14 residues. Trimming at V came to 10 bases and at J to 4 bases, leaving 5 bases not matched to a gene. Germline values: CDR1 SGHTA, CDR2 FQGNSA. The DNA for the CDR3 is TGTGCCACCAAACTAGCGGGGGGATACAATGAGCAGTTCTTC. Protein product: CATKLAGGYNEQFF.

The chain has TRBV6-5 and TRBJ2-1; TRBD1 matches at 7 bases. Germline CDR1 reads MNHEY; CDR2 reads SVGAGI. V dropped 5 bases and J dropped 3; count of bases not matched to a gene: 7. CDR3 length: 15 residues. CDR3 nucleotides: TGTGCCAGCAGTCGCAGACAGGGTGGCTACAATGAGCAGTTCTTC. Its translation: CASSRRQGGYNEQFF.